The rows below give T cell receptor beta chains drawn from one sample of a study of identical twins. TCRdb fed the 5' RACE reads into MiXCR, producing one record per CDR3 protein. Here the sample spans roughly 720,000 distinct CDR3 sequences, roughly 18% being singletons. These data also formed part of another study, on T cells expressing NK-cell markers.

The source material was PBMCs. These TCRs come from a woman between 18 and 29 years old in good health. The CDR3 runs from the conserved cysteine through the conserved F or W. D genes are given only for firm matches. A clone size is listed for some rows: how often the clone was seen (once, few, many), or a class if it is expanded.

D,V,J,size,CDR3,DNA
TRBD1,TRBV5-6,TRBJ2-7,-,CASSLSGQGALSYEQYF,TGTGCCAGCAGCCTGTCGGGACAGGGTGCCCTGTCCTACGAGCAGTACTTC
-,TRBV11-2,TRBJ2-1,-,CASSLERNWDNEQFF,TGTGCCAGCAGCTTAGAGCGCAATTGGGACAATGAGCAGTTCTTC
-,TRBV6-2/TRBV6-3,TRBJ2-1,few,CASTRKVASPNEQFF,TGTGCCAGCACCAGAAAAGTTGCGTCCCCCAATGAGCAGTTCTTC
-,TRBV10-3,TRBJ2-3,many,CAISESMGGADTQYF,TGTGCCATCAGTGAGTCGATGGGCGGGGCAGATACGCAGTATTTT
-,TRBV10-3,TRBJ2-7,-,CAISEMVGGFTYEQYF,TGTGCCATCAGTGAGATGGTGGGGGGCTTTACCTACGAGCAGTACTTC
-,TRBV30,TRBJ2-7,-,CAWSGRYEQYF,TGTGCCTGGAGCGGCCGATACGAGCAGTACTTC
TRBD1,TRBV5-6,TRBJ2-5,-,CASNPGQGTKTQYF,TGTGCCAGCAACCCGGGACAGGGAACGAAGACCCAGTACTTC
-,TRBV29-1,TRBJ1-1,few,CSVGRGEGTEAFF,TGCAGCGTTGGGAGGGGAGAGGGGACTGAAGCTTTCTTT
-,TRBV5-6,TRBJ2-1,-,CASSLRLEWTNEQFF,TGTGCCAGCAGCTTGAGGCTAGAATGGACCAATGAGCAGTTCTTC
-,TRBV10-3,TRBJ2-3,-,CAISRLNEDTQYF,TGTGCCATCAGCCGGCTAAATGAAGATACGCAGTATTTT
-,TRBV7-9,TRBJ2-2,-,CASSAPGRGGELFF,TGTGCCAGCAGCGCCCCCGGCCGGGGCGGGGAGCTGTTTTTT
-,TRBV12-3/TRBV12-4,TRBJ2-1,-,CASSILQGKFF,TGTGCCAGCAGTATACTACAGGGAAAGTTCTTC
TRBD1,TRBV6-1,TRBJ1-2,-,CASRLGGTADYGYTF,TGTGCCAGCAGACTAGGGGGGACAGCTGACTATGGCTACACCTTC
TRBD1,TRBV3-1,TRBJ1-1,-,CASSQDRAEGEAFF,TGTGCCAGCAGCCAGGACAGGGCGGAGGGTGAAGCTTTCTTT
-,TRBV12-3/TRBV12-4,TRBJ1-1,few,CASIHTAGGGTEAFF,TGTGCCAGCATTCACACTGCTGGTGGTGGCACTGAAGCTTTCTTT
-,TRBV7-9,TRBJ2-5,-,CASSPNRVPETQYF,TGTGCCAGCAGCCCGAACAGGGTTCCAGAGACCCAGTACTTC
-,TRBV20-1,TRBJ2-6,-,CSARDRRRTSGANVLTF,TGCAGTGCTAGAGATCGTCGACGAACCTCTGGGGCCAACGTCCTGACTTTC